A selection of T cell receptor beta chains follows, all from one sample in a study of beta chain features in type 1 diabetes. Generated by immunoSEQ multiplex PCR, the TCRdb table keeps only in-frame clones and is missing some. The sample has 400,000 or so clones; roughly 12% are singletons. Sequenced sample: naive CD4+ T cells from blood. The receptors were gathered from a woman between 18 and 29 years old with type 1 diabetes. CDR3s include the opening cysteine and the closing phenylalanine or tryptophan. D genes are given only for firm matches. Clone size is given for some rows only: seen once, a few or many times, or a class if the clone is expanded.

d_gene	v_gene	abundance	j_gene	CDR3aa	CDR3nt
TRBD1	TRBV2	few	TRBJ2-7	CASSVQGAISSEQYF	TGTGCCAGCAGTGTACAGGGGGCGATAAGCTCCGAGCAGTACTTC
NA	TRBV6-6	NA	TRBJ2-7	CASSYPGRQGNHF	TGTGCCAGCAGTTACCCCGGGCGGCAGGGTAACCACTTC
NA	TRBV27	NA	TRBJ2-2	CASSLSQYRELFF	TGTGCCAGCAGTTTATCCCAGTACCGGGAGCTGTTTTTT
NA	TRBV29-1	NA	TRBJ1-1	CSVSRGETEAFF	TGCAGCGTCTCACGCGGGGAGACTGAAGCTTTCTTT
TRBD1	TRBV5-6	NA	TRBJ2-2	CASSLRDRGETGELFF	TGTGCCAGCAGCTTACGGGACAGGGGAGAGACCGGGGAGCTGTTTTTT
NA	TRBV5-4	NA	TRBJ2-2	CASSLRLGGAGELFF	TGTGCCAGCAGCTTGCGGCTAGGGGGTGCCGGGGAGCTGTTTTTT
NA	TRBV27	NA	TRBJ2-2	CASSLSTGNTGELFF	TGTGCCAGCAGTTTATCTACCGGGAACACCGGGGAGCTGTTTTTT
TRBD1	TRBV2	few	TRBJ2-1	CASMDRAVRNEQFF	TGTGCCAGCATGGACAGGGCGGTTAGGAATGAGCAGTTCTTC
NA	TRBV2	NA	TRBJ1-1	CAGQLSLDMNTEAFF	TGTGCCGGCCAACTCTCGTTAGACATGAACACTGAAGCTTTCTTT
NA	TRBV28	NA	TRBJ2-5	CASSSRETQYF	TGTGCCAGCAGTTCGCGAGAGACCCAGTACTTC
TRBD1	TRBV7-2	NA	TRBJ2-5	CASSTGQGETQYF	TGTGCCAGCAGCACGGGACAGGGAGAGACCCAGTACTTC
NA	TRBV7-2	NA	TRBJ2-7	CASSLALTGSTFVYEQYF	TGTGCCAGCAGCTTAGCATTGACAGGAAGCACCTTTGTCTACGAGCAGTACTTC
TRBD1	TRBV27	NA	TRBJ2-1	CASSVRDRGLPGQFF	TGTGCCAGCAGTGTCCGGGACAGGGGCCTCCCTGGGCAGTTCTTC
NA	TRBV30	few	TRBJ2-7	CAWSQGRRAYEQYF	TGTGCCTGGAGTCAAGGAAGGAGGGCCTACGAGCAGTACTTC
TRBD2	TRBV13	NA	TRBJ2-1	CASSLGSSGAGSYNEQFF	TGTGCCAGCAGCTTAGGTAGTAGCGGGGCGGGCTCCTACAATGAGCAGTTCTTC
TRBD1	TRBV9	NA	TRBJ2-5	CASSPRQGETQYF	TGTGCCAGCAGCCCCCGACAGGGAGAGACCCAGTACTTC
NA	TRBV29-1	NA	TRBJ2-7	CSVDSSGDPYEQYF	TGCAGCGTTGATTCGTCAGGGGACCCCTACGAGCAGTACTTC
NA	TRBV14	few	TRBJ1-1	CASSLTENTEAFF	TGTGCCAGCAGCCTGACAGAAAACACTGAAGCTTTCTTT
TRBD1	TRBV10-2	NA	TRBJ2-3	CASSPWTGKGPDTQYF	TGCGCCAGTTCTCCTTGGACAGGCAAAGGTCCAGATACGCAGTATTTT
NA	TRBV9	few	TRBJ2-1	CASSVAEGVTYNEQFF	TGTGCCAGCAGCGTAGCCGAGGGAGTAACCTACAATGAGCAGTTCTTC
NA	TRBV6-5	NA	TRBJ1-5	CASSPGYGNQPQHF	TGTGCCAGCAGTCCAGGTTATGGCAATCAGCCCCAGCATTTT
TRBD2	TRBV4-2	NA	TRBJ2-3	CASSQPGSGRSGDTQYF	TGTGCCAGCAGCCAACCCGGGAGCGGGAGGTCGGGAGATACGCAGTATTTT
TRBD1	TRBV29-1	NA	TRBJ1-4	CSVKDRAREKLFF	TGCAGCGTTAAGGACAGGGCGCGTGAAAAACTGTTTTTT
NA	TRBV6-5	NA	TRBJ1-1	CASYDRMNTEAFF	TGTGCCAGTTACGACAGGATGAACACTGAAGCTTTCTTT
NA	TRBV29-1	NA	TRBJ1-1	CSVARNTEAFF	TGCAGCGTTGCGAGAAACACTGAAGCTTTCTTT
NA	TRBV7-9	few	TRBJ1-1	CASRAKWGGDGSTEAFF	TGTGCCAGCAGAGCGAAGTGGGGGGGGGACGGGAGCACTGAAGCTTTCTTT
TRBD1	TRBV29-1	NA	TRBJ2-1	CSPRTGGNEQFF	TGCAGCCCACGGACAGGGGGAAATGAGCAGTTCTTC
NA	TRBV11-1	few	TRBJ2-7	CASSFGALVRKGEQYF	TGTGCCAGCAGCTTCGGCGCGCTGGTGAGGAAAGGCGAGCAGTACTTC
TRBD1	TRBV5-6	NA	TRBJ2-7	CASSLDRGSSLSYEQYF	TGTGCCAGCAGCTTGGACAGGGGATCTTCCCTCTCCTACGAGCAGTACTTC
TRBD2	TRBV7-2	NA	TRBJ2-5	CASSLVGGRRETQYF	TGTGCCAGCAGCTTAGTCGGCGGGAGGAGGGAGACCCAGTACTTC
TRBD1	TRBV9	few	TRBJ1-1	CASSPVGQGYTEAFF	TGTGCCAGCAGCCCGGTGGGACAGGGCTACACTGAAGCTTTCTTT
TRBD1	TRBV5-1	NA	TRBJ1-2	CASRRGQGEDGYTF	TGCGCCAGCAGACGGGGACAGGGGGAGGATGGCTACACCTTC
NA	TRBV25-1	few	TRBJ2-2	CASELSGGELFF	TGTGCCAGCGAACTTAGCGGCGGGGAGCTGTTTTTT
NA	TRBV7-9	few	TRBJ2-2	CASSLQGTGELFF	TGTGCCAGCAGCCTGCAGGGGACCGGGGAGCTGTTTTTT
TRBD2	TRBV7-2	few	TRBJ2-1	CASSPGTSGEQFF	TGTGCCAGCAGCCCCGGGACTAGCGGCGAGCAGTTCTTC
TRBD1	TRBV4-2	NA	TRBJ1-5	CASSLLGQGKNQPQHF	TGTGCCAGCAGCCTACTTGGACAGGGCAAAAATCAGCCCCAGCATTTT
NA	TRBV4-1	NA	TRBJ2-7	CASSQEEASSYEQYF	TGCGCCAGCAGCCAAGAGGAGGCGAGCTCCTACGAGCAGTACTTC
NA	TRBV5-5	few	TRBJ2-5	CASSSGPFGGTRETQYF	TGTGCCAGCAGCTCCGGGCCCTTCGGGGGTACGAGAGAGACCCAGTACTTC
NA	TRBV30	NA	TRBJ1-5	CAWSGVVSNQPQHF	TGTGCCTGGAGTGGCGTGGTTAGCAATCAGCCCCAGCATTTT
NA	TRBV5-6	NA	TRBJ1-5	CASSLGEANQPQHF	TGTGCCAGCAGCTTGGGGGAGGCCAATCAGCCCCAGCATTTT
NA	TRBV4-3	NA	TRBJ2-6	CASSQEAPYSGANVLTF	TGCGCCAGCAGCCAAGAAGCCCCGTACTCTGGGGCCAACGTCCTGACTTTC
TRBD1	TRBV11-2	NA	TRBJ1-2	CASSFAGQRVAGYTF	TGTGCCAGCAGCTTCGCGGGACAGAGGGTGGCTGGCTACACCTTC
TRBD1	TRBV4-3	NA	TRBJ1-2	CASSNRTGPRGYTF	TGCGCCAGCAGCAATAGGACAGGGCCTCGTGGCTACACCTTC
NA	TRBV4-3	NA	TRBJ1-5	CASSQVGGPDQPQHF	TGCGCCAGCAGCCAAGTCGGGGGGCCCGATCAGCCCCAGCATTTT
TRBD1	TRBV19	few	TRBJ2-7	CASSIDRGAYEQYF	TGTGCCAGTAGTATCGACAGGGGGGCTTACGAGCAGTACTTC
TRBD2	TRBV30	few	TRBJ2-2	CARSTAGGTGELFF	TGTGCCCGGTCCACAGCGGGGGGCACCGGGGAGCTGTTTTTT
NA	TRBV19	few	TRBJ1-4	CASSIPQGRNEKLFF	TGTGCCAGTAGTATTCCGCAGGGGCGAAATGAAAAACTGTTTTTT
TRBD2	TRBV29-1	few	TRBJ2-1	CSVVGTSIINEQFF	TGCAGCGTTGTCGGGACTAGCATCATCAATGAGCAGTTCTTC
TRBD2	TRBV11-3	few	TRBJ2-1	CASSSLAGNPNEQFF	TGTGCCAGCAGCTCCCTAGCGGGAAATCCCAATGAGCAGTTCTTC
TRBD1	TRBV27	few	TRBJ1-2	CASSPSDRSYGYTF	TGTGCCAGCAGTCCCTCGGACAGGAGCTATGGCTACACCTTC
TRBD1	TRBV7-9	NA	TRBJ2-3	CASSSIDRGHTDTQYF	TGTGCCAGCAGCTCCATCGACAGGGGTCACACAGATACGCAGTATTTT
TRBD1	TRBV6-6	NA	TRBJ2-6	CASRRQGGSGANVLTF	TGTGCCAGCAGGAGACAGGGTGGGTCTGGGGCCAACGTCCTGACTTTC